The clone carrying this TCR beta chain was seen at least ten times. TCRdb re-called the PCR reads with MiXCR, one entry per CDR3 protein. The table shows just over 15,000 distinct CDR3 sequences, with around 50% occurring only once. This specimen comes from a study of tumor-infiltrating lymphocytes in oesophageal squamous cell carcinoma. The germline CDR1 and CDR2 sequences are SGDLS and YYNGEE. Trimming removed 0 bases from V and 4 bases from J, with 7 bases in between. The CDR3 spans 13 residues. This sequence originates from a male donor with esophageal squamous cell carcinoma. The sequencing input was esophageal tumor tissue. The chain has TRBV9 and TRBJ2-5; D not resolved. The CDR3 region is CASSVEWGETQYF. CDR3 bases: TGTGCCAGCAGCGTAGAGTGGGGAGAGACCCAGTACTTC.